This T cell receptor beta chain derives from a study of blood T cells in healthy people across ages. General study points: Roughly linear declines in TCR beta diversity per million T cells occurred with age.

A second PCR, run for roughly 7 to 11 cycles, used a sample-barcoded 5' primer plus a J-beta primer mix. Per sample, CDR3-containing paired-end reads numbered at least 2.5 million. One entry per CDR3 protein, called by TCRdb with MiXCR from the 5' RACE reads. The repertoire holds over 600,000 distinct CDR3 sequences, 46% seen once, with about a sixth in the top ten. Germline V gene sequence: CDR1 DFQATT, CDR2 SNEGSKA (reference sequence). The CDR3 spans 13 residues. V shed 3 bases and J shed 3 bases, with 12 bases lying between them. Notes on this clonotype: Its antigen is undetermined.

The TCR sequence derives from a man older than 75 in good health. The chain combines TRBV20-1 with TRBJ2-7; no clear D. The sequenced sample consisted of blood. The CDR3 sequence is CSASGQRHYEQYF. As DNA, the CDR3 is TGCAGTGCTAGTGGTCAAAGACACTACGAGCAGTACTTC.